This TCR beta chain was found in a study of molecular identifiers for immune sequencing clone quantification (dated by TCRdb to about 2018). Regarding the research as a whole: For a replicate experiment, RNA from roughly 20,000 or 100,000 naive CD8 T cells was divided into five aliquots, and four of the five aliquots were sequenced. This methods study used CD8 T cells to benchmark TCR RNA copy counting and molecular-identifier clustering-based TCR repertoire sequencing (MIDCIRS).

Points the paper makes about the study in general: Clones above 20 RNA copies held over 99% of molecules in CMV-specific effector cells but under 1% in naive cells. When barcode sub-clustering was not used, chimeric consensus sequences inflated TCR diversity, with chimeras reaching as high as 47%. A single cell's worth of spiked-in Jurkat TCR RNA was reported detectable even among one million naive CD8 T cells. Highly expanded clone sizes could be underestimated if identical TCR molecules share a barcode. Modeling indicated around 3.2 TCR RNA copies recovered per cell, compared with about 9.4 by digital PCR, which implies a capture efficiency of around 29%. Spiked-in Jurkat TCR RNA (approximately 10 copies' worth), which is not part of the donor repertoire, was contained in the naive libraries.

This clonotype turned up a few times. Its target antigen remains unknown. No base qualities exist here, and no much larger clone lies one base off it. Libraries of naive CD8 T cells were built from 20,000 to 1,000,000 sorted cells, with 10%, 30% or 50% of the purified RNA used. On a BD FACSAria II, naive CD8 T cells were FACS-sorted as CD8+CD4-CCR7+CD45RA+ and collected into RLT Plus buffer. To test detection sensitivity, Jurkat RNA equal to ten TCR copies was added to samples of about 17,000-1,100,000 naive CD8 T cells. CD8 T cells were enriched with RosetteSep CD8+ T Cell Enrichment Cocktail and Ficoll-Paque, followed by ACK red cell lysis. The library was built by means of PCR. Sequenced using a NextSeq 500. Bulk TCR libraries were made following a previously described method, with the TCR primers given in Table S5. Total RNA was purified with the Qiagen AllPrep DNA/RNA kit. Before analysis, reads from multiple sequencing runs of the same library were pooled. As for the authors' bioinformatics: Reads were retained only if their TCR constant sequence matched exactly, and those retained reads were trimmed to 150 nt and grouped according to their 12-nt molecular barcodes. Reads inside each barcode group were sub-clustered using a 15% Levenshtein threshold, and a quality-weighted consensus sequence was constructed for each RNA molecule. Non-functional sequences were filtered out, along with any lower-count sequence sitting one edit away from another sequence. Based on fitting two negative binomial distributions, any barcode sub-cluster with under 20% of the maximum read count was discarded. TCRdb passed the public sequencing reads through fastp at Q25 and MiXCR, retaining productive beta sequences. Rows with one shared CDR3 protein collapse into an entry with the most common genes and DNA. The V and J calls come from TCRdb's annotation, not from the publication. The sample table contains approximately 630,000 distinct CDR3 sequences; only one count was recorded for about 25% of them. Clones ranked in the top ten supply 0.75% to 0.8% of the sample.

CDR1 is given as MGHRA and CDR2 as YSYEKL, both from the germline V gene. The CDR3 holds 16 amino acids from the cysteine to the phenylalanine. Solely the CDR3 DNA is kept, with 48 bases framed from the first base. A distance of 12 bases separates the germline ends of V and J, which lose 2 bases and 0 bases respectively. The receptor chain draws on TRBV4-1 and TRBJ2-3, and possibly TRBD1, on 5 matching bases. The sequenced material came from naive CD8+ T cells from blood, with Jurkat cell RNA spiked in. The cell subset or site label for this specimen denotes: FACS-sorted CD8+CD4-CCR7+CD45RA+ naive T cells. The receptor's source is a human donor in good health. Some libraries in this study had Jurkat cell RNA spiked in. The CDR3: CASSQIWGPSTDTQYF. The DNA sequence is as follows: TGCGCCAGCAGCCAAATCTGGGGCCCCAGCACAGATACGCAGTATTTT.